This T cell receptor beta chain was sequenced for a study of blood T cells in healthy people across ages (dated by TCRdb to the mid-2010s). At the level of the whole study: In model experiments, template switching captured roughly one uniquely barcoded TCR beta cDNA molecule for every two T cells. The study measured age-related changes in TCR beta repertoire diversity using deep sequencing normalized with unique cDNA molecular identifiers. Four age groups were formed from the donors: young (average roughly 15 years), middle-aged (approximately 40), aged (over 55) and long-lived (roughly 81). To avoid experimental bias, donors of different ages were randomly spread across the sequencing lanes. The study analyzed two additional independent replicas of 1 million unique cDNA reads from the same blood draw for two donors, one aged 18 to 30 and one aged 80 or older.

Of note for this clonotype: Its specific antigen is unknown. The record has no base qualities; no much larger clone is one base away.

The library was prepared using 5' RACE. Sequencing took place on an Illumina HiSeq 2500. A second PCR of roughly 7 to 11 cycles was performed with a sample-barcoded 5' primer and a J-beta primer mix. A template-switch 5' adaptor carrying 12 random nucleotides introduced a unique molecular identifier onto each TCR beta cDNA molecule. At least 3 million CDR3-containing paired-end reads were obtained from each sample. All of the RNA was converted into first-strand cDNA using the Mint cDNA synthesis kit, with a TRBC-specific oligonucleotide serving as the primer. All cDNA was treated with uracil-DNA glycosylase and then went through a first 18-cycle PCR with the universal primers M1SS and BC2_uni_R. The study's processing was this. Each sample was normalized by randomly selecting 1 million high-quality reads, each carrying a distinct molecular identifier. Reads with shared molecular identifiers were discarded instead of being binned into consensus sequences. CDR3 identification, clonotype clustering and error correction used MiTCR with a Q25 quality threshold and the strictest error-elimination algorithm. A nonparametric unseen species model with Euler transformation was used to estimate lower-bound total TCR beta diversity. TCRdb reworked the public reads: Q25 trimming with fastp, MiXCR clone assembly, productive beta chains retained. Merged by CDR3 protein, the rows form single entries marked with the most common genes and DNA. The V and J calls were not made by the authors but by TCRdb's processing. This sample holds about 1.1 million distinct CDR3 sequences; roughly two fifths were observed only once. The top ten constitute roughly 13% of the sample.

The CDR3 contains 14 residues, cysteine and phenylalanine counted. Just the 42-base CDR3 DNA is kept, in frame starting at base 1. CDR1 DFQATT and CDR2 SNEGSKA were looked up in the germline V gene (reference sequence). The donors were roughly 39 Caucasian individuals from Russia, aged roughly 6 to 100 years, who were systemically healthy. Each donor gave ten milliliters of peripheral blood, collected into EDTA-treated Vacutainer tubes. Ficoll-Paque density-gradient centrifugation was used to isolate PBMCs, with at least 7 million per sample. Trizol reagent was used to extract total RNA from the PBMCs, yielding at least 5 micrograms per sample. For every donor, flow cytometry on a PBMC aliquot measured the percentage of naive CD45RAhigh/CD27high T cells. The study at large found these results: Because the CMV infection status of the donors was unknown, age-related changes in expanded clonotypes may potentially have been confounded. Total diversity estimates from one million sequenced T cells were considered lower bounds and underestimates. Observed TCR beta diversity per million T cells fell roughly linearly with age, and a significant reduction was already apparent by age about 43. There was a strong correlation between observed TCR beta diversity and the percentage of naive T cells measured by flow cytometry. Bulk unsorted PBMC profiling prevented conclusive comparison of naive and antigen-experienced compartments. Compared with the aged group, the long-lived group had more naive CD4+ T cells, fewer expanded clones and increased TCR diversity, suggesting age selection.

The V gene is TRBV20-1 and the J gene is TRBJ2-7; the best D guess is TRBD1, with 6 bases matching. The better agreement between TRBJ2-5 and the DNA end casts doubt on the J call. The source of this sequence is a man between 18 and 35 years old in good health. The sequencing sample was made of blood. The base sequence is TGCAGTGCTAGACCCACGACAGGAGTGGAGACCCAGTACTTC. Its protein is CSARPTTGVETQYF.